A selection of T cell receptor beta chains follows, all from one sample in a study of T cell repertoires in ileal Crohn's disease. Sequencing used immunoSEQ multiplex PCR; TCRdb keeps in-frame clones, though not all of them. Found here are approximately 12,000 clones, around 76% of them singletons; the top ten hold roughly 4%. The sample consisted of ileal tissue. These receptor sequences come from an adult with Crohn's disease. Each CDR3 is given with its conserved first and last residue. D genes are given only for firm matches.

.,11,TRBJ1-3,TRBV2,CASSPGNTIYF
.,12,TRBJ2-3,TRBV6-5,CASSLRGDTQYF
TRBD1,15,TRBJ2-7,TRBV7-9,CASSMGQGYTYEQYF
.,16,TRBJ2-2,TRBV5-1,CASSFSTRTNTGELFF
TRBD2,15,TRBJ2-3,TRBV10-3,CAISELAGDTDTQYF
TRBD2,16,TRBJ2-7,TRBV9,CASSVEASGGSYEQYF
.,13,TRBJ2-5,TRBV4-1,CASSQDPGETQYF
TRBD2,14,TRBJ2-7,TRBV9,CASSGSGGTDEQYF
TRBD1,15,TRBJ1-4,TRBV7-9,CASTGQGVGNEKLFF
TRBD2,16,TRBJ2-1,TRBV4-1,CASSQDPGGSYNEQFF
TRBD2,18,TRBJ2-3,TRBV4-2,CASSQEGSGGPSTDTQYF
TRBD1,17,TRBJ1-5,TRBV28,CASSSSLGQYSNQPQHF
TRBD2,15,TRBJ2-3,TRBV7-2,CASSPTGLALDTQYF
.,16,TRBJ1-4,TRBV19,CASSIAGGLLIEKLFF
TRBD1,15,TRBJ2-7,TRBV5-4,CASSEWDRSRWEQYF
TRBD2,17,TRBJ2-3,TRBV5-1,CASSLTIGGAGTDTQYF
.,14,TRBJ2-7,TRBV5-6,CASSLVQGYYEQYF
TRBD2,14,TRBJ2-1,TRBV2,CASTTTSGNNEQFF
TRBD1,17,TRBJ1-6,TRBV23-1,CASSPVTGGDLFSPLHF
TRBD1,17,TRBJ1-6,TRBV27,CASSLPRGLMNNSPLHF
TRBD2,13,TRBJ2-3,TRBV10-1,CASSVGLSVAQYF
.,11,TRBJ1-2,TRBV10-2,CATSFLYGYTF